This is a list of T cell receptor beta chains from one sample in a study of CD8 T cells in ankylosing spondylitis. MiXCR was run by TCRdb on the 5' RACE reads, yielding one entry per CDR3 protein. The repertoire has about 250,000 distinct CDR3 sequences, about a sixth of them found once; the top ten carry under 40%. Sequenced: blood, either unsorted or a sorted T cell fraction (not recorded which). These TCRs come from a male donor with ankylosing spondylitis or in good health (not recorded which). Each CDR3 is given with its conserved first and last residue. The D gene is left open where the match is weak. Size values are once, few and many counts, or a class for expanded clones, and some rows have none.

clone_size: many; j_call: TRBJ2-4; d_call: TRBD2; v_call: TRBV4-1; cdr3_nt: TGCGCCAGCAGCCAAACTACTAGCGCAGAAGTCAAAAACATTCAGTACTTC; cdr3_aa: CASSQTTSAEVKNIQYF
clone_size: -; j_call: TRBJ2-7; d_call: -; v_call: TRBV6-5; cdr3_nt: TGTGCCAGCAGTTCCGGGCCCAGGGACGAGCAGTACTTC; cdr3_aa: CASSSGPRDEQYF
clone_size: few; j_call: TRBJ2-1; d_call: -; v_call: TRBV14; cdr3_nt: TGTGCCAGCAGCCAATCGTTGACTTTCAATGAGCAGTTCTTC; cdr3_aa: CASSQSLTFNEQFF
clone_size: few; j_call: TRBJ2-1; d_call: TRBD2; v_call: TRBV11-1; cdr3_nt: TGTGCCAGCAGCTCCACAGAAGTAGGACTAGCGGGAGAGACAAATGAGCAGTTCTTC; cdr3_aa: CASSSTEVGLAGETNEQFF
clone_size: many; j_call: TRBJ2-1; d_call: -; v_call: TRBV5-1; cdr3_nt: TGCGCCAGCAGCTTGGCATCGGGGGACAATGAGCAGTTCTTC; cdr3_aa: CASSLASGDNEQFF
clone_size: -; j_call: TRBJ2-2; d_call: -; v_call: TRBV6-2/TRBV6-3; cdr3_nt: TGTGCCACCCAAAGATCGGGACCTGGCACCGGGGAGCTGTTTTTT; cdr3_aa: CATQRSGPGTGELFF
clone_size: -; j_call: TRBJ1-5; d_call: TRBD1; v_call: TRBV20-1; cdr3_nt: TGCAGTGCTTACGACAGGGAGAGCAATCAGCCCCAGCATTTT; cdr3_aa: CSAYDRESNQPQHF
clone_size: -; j_call: TRBJ2-1; d_call: TRBD2; v_call: TRBV6-2/TRBV6-3; cdr3_nt: TGTGCCAGCAGCAACGACTATCCTAGCGGAAGACTGAGCTCCTACAATGAGCAGTTCTTC; cdr3_aa: CASSNDYPSGRLSSYNEQFF
clone_size: -; j_call: TRBJ2-3; d_call: -; v_call: TRBV6-1; cdr3_nt: TGTGCCAGCAGCCTATCAGTAGGGGTCACAGATACGCAGTATTTT; cdr3_aa: CASSLSVGVTDTQYF
clone_size: -; j_call: TRBJ2-3; d_call: -; v_call: TRBV13; cdr3_nt: TGTGCCAGCACCACCTCATTAAAAATGACAGATACGCAGTATTTT; cdr3_aa: CASTTSLKMTDTQYF
clone_size: few; j_call: TRBJ2-7; d_call: -; v_call: TRBV4-1; cdr3_nt: TGCGCCAGCAGCCAAGCCCAGGCGTACGAGCAGTACTTC; cdr3_aa: CASSQAQAYEQYF
clone_size: few; j_call: TRBJ1-5; d_call: -; v_call: TRBV4-1; cdr3_nt: TGCGCCAGCAGCCCCTATCACGTGATGGGTGGCAATCAGCCCCAGCATTTT; cdr3_aa: CASSPYHVMGGNQPQHF
clone_size: few; j_call: TRBJ2-5; d_call: -; v_call: TRBV20-1; cdr3_nt: TGCAGTGCTAGAGATCTAGGGGAAGAGACCCAGTACTTC; cdr3_aa: CSARDLGEETQYF
clone_size: -; j_call: TRBJ1-5; d_call: TRBD1; v_call: TRBV6-1; cdr3_nt: TGTGCCAGCGGGACAGTCTATAGCAATCAGCCCCAGCATTTT; cdr3_aa: CASGTVYSNQPQHF
clone_size: few; j_call: TRBJ1-5; d_call: TRBD1; v_call: TRBV4-3; cdr3_nt: TGCGCCAGCAGCCAATGGACAGGGTCCAATCAGCCCCAGCATTTT; cdr3_aa: CASSQWTGSNQPQHF
clone_size: many; j_call: TRBJ2-7; d_call: -; v_call: TRBV12-3/TRBV12-4; cdr3_nt: TGTGCCAGCAGCATGACAGGATACGAGCAGTACTTC; cdr3_aa: CASSMTGYEQYF
clone_size: -; j_call: TRBJ2-7; d_call: TRBD1; v_call: TRBV2; cdr3_nt: TGTGCCATACGACAGGGTTCCCACGAGCAGTACTTC; cdr3_aa: CAIRQGSHEQYF
clone_size: many; j_call: TRBJ2-7; d_call: TRBD2; v_call: TRBV4-3; cdr3_nt: TGCGCCAGCAGCCAAGCAGGAGGGGAGGGCGAGCAGTACTTC; cdr3_aa: CASSQAGGEGEQYF
clone_size: many; j_call: TRBJ2-3; d_call: TRBD2; v_call: TRBV4-3; cdr3_nt: TGCGCCAGCAGCCCCTCTAGCGGGAGGGCGGATACGCAGTATTTT; cdr3_aa: CASSPSSGRADTQYF
clone_size: few; j_call: TRBJ2-1; d_call: -; v_call: TRBV20-1; cdr3_nt: TGCAGTGCTATCGATTTCCGGGCAGGCTCCTACAATGAGCAGTTCTTC; cdr3_aa: CSAIDFRAGSYNEQFF
clone_size: -; j_call: TRBJ2-5; d_call: TRBD1; v_call: TRBV5-5; cdr3_nt: TGTGCCAGCAGCTCTGGGACAGTTTCCCAAGAGACCCAGTACTTC; cdr3_aa: CASSSGTVSQETQYF
clone_size: few; j_call: TRBJ2-7; d_call: TRBD1; v_call: TRBV7-6; cdr3_nt: TGTGCCAGCAGCCCCCGACAGGGCGCTTACGAGCAGTACTTC; cdr3_aa: CASSPRQGAYEQYF
clone_size: -; j_call: TRBJ2-7; d_call: -; v_call: TRBV27; cdr3_nt: TGTGCCAGCAGTTTTCAGGCAAGGCCATACGAGCAGTACTTC; cdr3_aa: CASSFQARPYEQYF
clone_size: few; j_call: TRBJ2-1; d_call: TRBD2; v_call: TRBV4-3; cdr3_nt: TGCGCCAGCAGCCTAGCGGGAGGGGTAAACAATGAGCAGTTCTTC; cdr3_aa: CASSLAGGVNNEQFF
clone_size: few; j_call: TRBJ2-1; d_call: -; v_call: TRBV5-6; cdr3_nt: TGTGCCAGCAGCTTCCGTCAGAACAATGAGCAGTTCTTC; cdr3_aa: CASSFRQNNEQFF
clone_size: -; j_call: TRBJ2-2; d_call: -; v_call: TRBV6-1; cdr3_nt: TGTGCCAGCAGTGAAGCGACGGCTAGCTACACCGGGGAGCTGTTTTTT; cdr3_aa: CASSEATASYTGELFF
clone_size: many; j_call: TRBJ2-2; d_call: -; v_call: TRBV6-6; cdr3_nt: TGTGCCAGCAGTTACCTTACTGGCGGGGAGCTGTTTTTT; cdr3_aa: CASSYLTGGELFF
clone_size: few; j_call: TRBJ2-7; d_call: -; v_call: TRBV5-6; cdr3_nt: TGTGCCAGCAGCTTGGAGACCCCCCCTGACCCATACGAGCAGTACTTC; cdr3_aa: CASSLETPPDPYEQYF
clone_size: few; j_call: TRBJ2-7; d_call: TRBD2; v_call: TRBV4-1; cdr3_nt: TGCGCCAGCAGCCAAGATCCGACTAGCGGGAGGTCCTACGAGCAGTACTTC; cdr3_aa: CASSQDPTSGRSYEQYF
clone_size: -; j_call: TRBJ2-2; d_call: TRBD2; v_call: TRBV6-2/TRBV6-3; cdr3_nt: TGTGCCAGCAGTTACCAAACCGGGTCCCCGGGACTAGCGATCACCGGGGAGCTGTTTTTT; cdr3_aa: CASSYQTGSPGLAITGELFF
clone_size: few; j_call: TRBJ2-1; d_call: -; v_call: TRBV9; cdr3_nt: TGTGCCAGCAGAGTCGACTACGCGGGAACCCCCAGAGAGCAGTTCTTC; cdr3_aa: CASRVDYAGTPREQFF
clone_size: few; j_call: TRBJ1-1; d_call: -; v_call: TRBV4-1; cdr3_nt: TGCGCCAGCGGGGGGGGCGGCGGGAACACTGAAGCTTTCTTT; cdr3_aa: CASGGGGGNTEAFF
clone_size: -; j_call: TRBJ2-1; d_call: TRBD2; v_call: TRBV29-1; cdr3_nt: TGCAGCGTTGAAGAGGTCGGGACTAGCGGGAGTGTGGGCAATGAGCAGTTCTTC; cdr3_aa: CSVEEVGTSGSVGNEQFF
clone_size: many; j_call: TRBJ1-6; d_call: -; v_call: TRBV2; cdr3_nt: TGTGCCAGCGGGGACGTCGTCAATTCACCCCTCCACTTT; cdr3_aa: CASGDVVNSPLHF
clone_size: -; j_call: TRBJ2-5; d_call: -; v_call: TRBV3-1; cdr3_nt: TGTGCCAGCAGCAAGGGACTCCAAGAGACCCAGTACTTC; cdr3_aa: CASSKGLQETQYF
clone_size: many; j_call: TRBJ2-1; d_call: TRBD2; v_call: TRBV4-3; cdr3_nt: TGCGCCAGCAGCCATGGGAGGGGCTTTGAGCAGTTCTTC; cdr3_aa: CASSHGRGFEQFF
clone_size: many; j_call: TRBJ2-2; d_call: -; v_call: TRBV4-1; cdr3_nt: TGCGCCAGCAGCCAAACACAGGGCACCGGGGAGCTGTTTTTT; cdr3_aa: CASSQTQGTGELFF
clone_size: few; j_call: TRBJ2-3; d_call: -; v_call: TRBV12-3/TRBV12-4; cdr3_nt: TGTGCCAGCAGCGGTGGAGATACGCAGTATTTT; cdr3_aa: CASSGGDTQYF
clone_size: -; j_call: TRBJ1-1; d_call: -; v_call: TRBV5-1; cdr3_nt: TGCGCCAGCAGCACGGACAGCTCCATGAACACTGAAGCTTTCTTT; cdr3_aa: CASSTDSSMNTEAFF
clone_size: few; j_call: TRBJ2-7; d_call: -; v_call: TRBV12-3/TRBV12-4; cdr3_nt: TGTGCCAGCAGTTTCATGGGGACCTACGAGCAGTACTTC; cdr3_aa: CASSFMGTYEQYF
clone_size: few; j_call: TRBJ2-3; d_call: TRBD2; v_call: TRBV3-1; cdr3_nt: TGTGCCAGCAGCCCAAGACTAGCGATGGCTAGCACAGATACGCAGTATTTT; cdr3_aa: CASSPRLAMASTDTQYF
clone_size: -; j_call: TRBJ2-7; d_call: TRBD2; v_call: TRBV5-1; cdr3_nt: TGCGCCAGCAGCTTGTTAGCGGGAGCTTTGTACGAGCAGTACTTC; cdr3_aa: CASSLLAGALYEQYF
clone_size: many; j_call: TRBJ2-7; d_call: -; v_call: TRBV3-1; cdr3_nt: TGCGCCAGCAGTCCTGCCGGCTACGAGCAGTACTTC; cdr3_aa: CASSPAGYEQYF
clone_size: -; j_call: TRBJ2-1; d_call: TRBD2; v_call: TRBV15; cdr3_nt: TGTGCCACCAGCAGAAACCACGGACTAGAAGGAAACAATGAGCAGTTCTTC; cdr3_aa: CATSRNHGLEGNNEQFF
clone_size: -; j_call: TRBJ2-7; d_call: TRBD2; v_call: TRBV7-3; cdr3_nt: TGTGCCAGGCTAGGACTAGCGGGAAGTTACGAGCAGTACTTC; cdr3_aa: CARLGLAGSYEQYF
clone_size: -; j_call: TRBJ1-1; d_call: -; v_call: TRBV3-1; cdr3_nt: TGTGCCAGCAGCTACACCGACAGCTACAACACTGAAGCTTTCTTT; cdr3_aa: CASSYTDSYNTEAFF
clone_size: few; j_call: TRBJ1-1; d_call: -; v_call: TRBV5-1; cdr3_nt: TGCGCCAGCAGCTTGGTCAAGAACACTGAAGCTTTCTTT; cdr3_aa: CASSLVKNTEAFF
clone_size: many; j_call: TRBJ1-1; d_call: -; v_call: TRBV29-1; cdr3_nt: TGCAGCCCCTCTAAATCTGAAGCTTTCTTT; cdr3_aa: CSPSKSEAFF
clone_size: -; j_call: TRBJ2-7; d_call: TRBD1; v_call: TRBV4-3; cdr3_nt: TGCGCCAGCAGCCAAGATCGGGGGACAGGGTCCTACGAGCAGTACTTC; cdr3_aa: CASSQDRGTGSYEQYF
clone_size: -; j_call: TRBJ2-3; d_call: TRBD1; v_call: TRBV29-1; cdr3_nt: TGCAGCGTTGAGACAGGGTTGGCAGATACGCAGTATTTT; cdr3_aa: CSVETGLADTQYF
clone_size: few; j_call: TRBJ2-1; d_call: -; v_call: TRBV7-3; cdr3_nt: TGTGCCAGCAGGTACCGGGACAACCACTACAATGAGCAGTTCTTC; cdr3_aa: CASRYRDNHYNEQFF
clone_size: -; j_call: TRBJ2-6; d_call: -; v_call: TRBV11-1; cdr3_nt: TGTGCCAGCAGCTTATGGGGAGACAGCACGTCTGGGGCCAACGTCCTGACTTTC; cdr3_aa: CASSLWGDSTSGANVLTF
clone_size: -; j_call: TRBJ2-7; d_call: TRBD2; v_call: TRBV7-2; cdr3_nt: TGTGCCAGCAGCTTAGCGAGGGCTAGCGGGAGTCCCTACGAGCAGTACTTC; cdr3_aa: CASSLARASGSPYEQYF
clone_size: -; j_call: TRBJ2-7; d_call: -; v_call: TRBV19; cdr3_nt: TGTGCCAGTAGTATAGCGGCAGGCCCTTACGAGCAGTACTTC; cdr3_aa: CASSIAAGPYEQYF
clone_size: many; j_call: TRBJ1-5; d_call: TRBD1; v_call: TRBV27; cdr3_nt: TGTGCCAGCGCTAACGGACAGGGGTCTCAGCCCCAGCATTTT; cdr3_aa: CASANGQGSQPQHF